These T cell receptor beta chains were read from a single sample in a study of cytomegalovirus exposure and HLA in healthy donors. The assay was immunoSEQ multiplex PCR, and TCRdb's table has in-frame clones only and misses some. The table includes 250,000 to 400,000 clones, 70% to 90% detected once. Sequencing was performed on PBMCs. These receptors were taken from a man aged 30 to 45 in good health and CMV-seronegative. Both conserved end residues are part of each CDR3. Only some rows state a clone size, as once, few, many or a class for expanded clones.

j_gene: TRBJ1-2
abundance: .
v_gene: TRBV10-2
CDR3aa: CASSESWGDYGYTF

j_gene: TRBJ2-7
abundance: .
v_gene: TRBV10-2
CDR3aa: CASSDRPPYEQYF

j_gene: TRBJ2-7
abundance: .
v_gene: TRBV7-2
CDR3aa: CASSFQSSYEQYF

j_gene: TRBJ1-2
abundance: .
v_gene: TRBV7-2
CDR3aa: CASSLEAGYYGYTF

j_gene: TRBJ2-5
abundance: .
v_gene: TRBV2
CDR3aa: CASSPSAGVANQETQYF

j_gene: TRBJ2-7
abundance: .
v_gene: TRBV6-6
CDR3aa: CASSYGDGNYEQYF

j_gene: TRBJ2-7
abundance: .
v_gene: TRBV4-1
CDR3aa: CASSPSWAEDYEQYF

j_gene: TRBJ1-2
abundance: .
v_gene: TRBV9
CDR3aa: CASSSRYGYTF

j_gene: TRBJ1-6
abundance: few
v_gene: TRBV2
CDR3aa: CASSDGGPLHF

j_gene: TRBJ2-3
abundance: .
v_gene: TRBV5-1
CDR3aa: CASSLGLAGSGDTQYF

j_gene: TRBJ1-5
abundance: .
v_gene: TRBV19
CDR3aa: CASSIIPYSNQPQHF

j_gene: TRBJ1-4
abundance: many
v_gene: TRBV15
CDR3aa: CATSTGDSGPEKLFF

j_gene: TRBJ1-5
abundance: .
v_gene: TRBV23-1
CDR3aa: CASSQSGRAGDSNQPQHF

j_gene: TRBJ1-1
abundance: .
v_gene: TRBV7-9
CDR3aa: CASSLDLTNTEAFF

j_gene: TRBJ1-6
abundance: .
v_gene: TRBV30
CDR3aa: CAWSIRTGGNSPLHF

j_gene: TRBJ1-6
abundance: few
v_gene: TRBV7-2
CDR3aa: CASSTPGESPLHF

j_gene: TRBJ2-2
abundance: few
v_gene: TRBV18
CDR3aa: CASSPPVLAGAGELFF